Here is one T cell receptor beta chain with its context. Its antigen remains unidentified. The data derive from a study of cytomegalovirus exposure and HLA in healthy donors. The PCR ran on 60 Vbeta and 13 Jbeta primers. Repertoires were generated with immunoSEQ multiplex PCR, while TCRdb's copy carries only in-frame clones and drops some. This table has roughly 120,000 clones, 73% appearing once. Overall study results and limits: Only CMV serostatus was available as immune exposure information.

V was cut by 4 bases and J by 7 bases, with 16 bases left in between. The CDR3 extends over 14 amino acids. The germline gives CDR1 MNHNS, CDR2 SASEGT. What was sequenced was PBMCs. This chain links TRBV6-1 with TRBJ1-1, with a possible D match to TRBD1 (6 bases). The TCR originated in a man between 60 and 70 years old in good health and CMV-seropositive. As DNA, the CDR3 is TGTGCCAGCAGTGGTCTTCGGGACATAGGTGAAGCTTTCTTT. This gives the protein CASSGLRDIGEAFF.